The rows below give T cell receptor beta chains drawn from one sample of a study of T-cell memory formation after mild COVID-19. TCRdb re-called the 5' RACE reads with MiXCR, one entry per CDR3 protein. The sample consists of fewer than 400,000 distinct CDR3 sequences, over 10% of them appearing once. The material sequenced was PBMCs or a T cell subset sorted from them (not recorded which). The receptors derive from a man younger than 30 who had mild COVID-19 (a few samples of this study predate the infection). Cell type and time point are not known. The CDR3 runs from the conserved cysteine through the conserved F or W. D genes are given only for firm matches. Size is omitted from some rows. Given values are once, few, many or a class for expanded clones.

>many|-|TRBV27|TRBJ1-2
TGTGCCAGCAGTTCCACAGGGACCCATGGCTACACCTTC
CASSSTGTHGYTF
>-|-|TRBV27|TRBJ1-1
TGTGCCAGCAGTTCGCCTCCGGGGGCGCAGAACACTGAAGCTTTCTTT
CASSSPPGAQNTEAFF
>few|-|TRBV5-6|TRBJ2-3
TGTGCCAGCAGCTTGGCCGGGACGGCAACAGATACGCAGTATTTT
CASSLAGTATDTQYF
>few|TRBD2|TRBV4-1|TRBJ2-1
TGCGCCAGCAGCACCCGACTAGCGGGGGTTATTAATGAGCAGTTCTTC
CASSTRLAGVINEQFF
>-|-|TRBV28|TRBJ1-1
TGTGCCAGCAGCGAACCCAGGGTGGAGGGTCCTGAAGCTTTCTTT
CASSEPRVEGPEAFF
>-|-|TRBV5-8|TRBJ1-5
TGTGCCAGCAGCTCCCGTCATCATCAGCCCCAGCATTTT
CASSSRHHQPQHF
>-|TRBD2|TRBV14|TRBJ2-1
TGTGCCAGCAGCCTTCGACTAGCTCCTGTCAATGAGCAGTTCTTC
CASSLRLAPVNEQFF
>-|TRBD1|TRBV5-1|TRBJ1-4
TGCGCCAGCAGCTCGACAGGGAACGATGAAAAACTGTTTTTT
CASSSTGNDEKLFF
>many|TRBD2|TRBV20-1|TRBJ2-5
TGCAGTGCTAGAGATTTTGAGCGGGGGGGCCGGGAGACCCAGTACTTC
CSARDFERGGRETQYF
>few|-|TRBV7-2|TRBJ2-4
TGTGCCAGCAGCTTAGATTGGGGGCCGTTGACTAAAAACATTCAGTACTTC
CASSLDWGPLTKNIQYF
>many|-|TRBV5-6|TRBJ2-1
TGTGCCAGCAGCTTGGGACAGAGCAATGAGCAGTTCTTC
CASSLGQSNEQFF
>-|TRBD2|TRBV15|TRBJ2-1
TGTGCCACCAGCGGCAATAGCGGGGACTACAATGAGCAGTTCTTC
CATSGNSGDYNEQFF
>few|-|TRBV5-1|TRBJ1-1
TGCGCCAGCAGCTTTTTCGAGAACACTGAAGCTTTCTTT
CASSFFENTEAFF
>-|TRBD1|TRBV7-9|TRBJ1-2
TGTGCCAGCAGCTTACCCGCGACAGGGCCCCTAGGAGGCTACACCTTC
CASSLPATGPLGGYTF
>-|-|TRBV7-6|TRBJ2-7
TGTGCCAGCAGCTGGACCTCGGTTGGTATGTACGAGCAGTACTTC
CASSWTSVGMYEQYF
>-|-|TRBV24-1|TRBJ2-7
TGTGCCACCAGTGCGGCAGCCAATATCTACGAGCAGTACTTC
CATSAAANIYEQYF